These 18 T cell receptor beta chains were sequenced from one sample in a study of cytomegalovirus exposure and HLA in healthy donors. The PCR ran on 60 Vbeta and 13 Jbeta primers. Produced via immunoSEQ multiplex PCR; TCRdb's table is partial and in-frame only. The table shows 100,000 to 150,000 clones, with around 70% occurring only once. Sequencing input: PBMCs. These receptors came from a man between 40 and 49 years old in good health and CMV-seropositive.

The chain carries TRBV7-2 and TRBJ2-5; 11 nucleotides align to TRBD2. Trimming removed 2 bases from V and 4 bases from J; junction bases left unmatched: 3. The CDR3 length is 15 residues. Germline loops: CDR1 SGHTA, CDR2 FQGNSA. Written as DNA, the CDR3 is TGTGCCAGCAGCTTACGTCTAGCGGGAGGAGAGACCCAGTACTTC. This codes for CASSLRLAGGETQYF.

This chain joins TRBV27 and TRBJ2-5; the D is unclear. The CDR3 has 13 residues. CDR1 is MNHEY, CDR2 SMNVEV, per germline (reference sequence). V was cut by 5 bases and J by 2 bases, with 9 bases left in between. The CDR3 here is CASSTPGQETQYF. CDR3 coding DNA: TGTGCCAGCAGTACCCCCGGGCAAGAGACCCAGTACTTC.

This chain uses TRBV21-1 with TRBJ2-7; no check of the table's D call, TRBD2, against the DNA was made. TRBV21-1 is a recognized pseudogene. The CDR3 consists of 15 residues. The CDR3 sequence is CASSKGSSGSYEQYF. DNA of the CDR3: TGTGCCAGCAGCAAAGGGTCTAGCGGGAGCTACGAGCAGTACTTC.

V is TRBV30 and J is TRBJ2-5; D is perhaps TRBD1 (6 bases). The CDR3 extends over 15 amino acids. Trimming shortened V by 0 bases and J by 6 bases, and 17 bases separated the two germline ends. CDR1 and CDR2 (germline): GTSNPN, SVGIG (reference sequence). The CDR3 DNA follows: TGTGCCTGGAGTGTACTCGATACAGGGAAAAAGACCCAGTACTTC. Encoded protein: CAWSVLDTGKKTQYF.

The CDR3 nucleotides read TGTGCCAGCAGTTTACGGGGACAGAAGTTCTCTGGAAACACCATATATTTT. This codes for CASSLRGQKFSGNTIYF. The chain recombines TRBV28 with TRBJ1-3; 7 nucleotides align to TRBD1. The V gene end was trimmed by 2 bases and the J gene end by 0 bases; junction bases not matched to a gene: 7. Germline-derived CDR1 and CDR2 are MDHEN and SYDVKM. There are 17 residues in the CDR3.

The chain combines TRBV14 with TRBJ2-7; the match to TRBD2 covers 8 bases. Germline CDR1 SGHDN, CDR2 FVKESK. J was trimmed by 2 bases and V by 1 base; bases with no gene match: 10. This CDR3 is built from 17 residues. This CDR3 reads CASSQGAGGTLTYEQYF. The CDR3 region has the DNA TGTGCCAGCAGCCAAGGCGCGGGGGGCACGTTGACCTACGAGCAGTACTTC.

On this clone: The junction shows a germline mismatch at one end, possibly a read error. CDR3 DNA sequence: TGCGCCAGCAGTCAAGACTGGGGAGGAAGGCAGCCCCAGCATTTT. It yields the protein CASSQDWGGRQPQHF. The chain couples TRBV4-3 to TRBJ1-5; the D is unclear. Germline V gene lookup returns CDR1 LGHNA and CDR2 YSLEER. The CDR3 length is 15 residues.

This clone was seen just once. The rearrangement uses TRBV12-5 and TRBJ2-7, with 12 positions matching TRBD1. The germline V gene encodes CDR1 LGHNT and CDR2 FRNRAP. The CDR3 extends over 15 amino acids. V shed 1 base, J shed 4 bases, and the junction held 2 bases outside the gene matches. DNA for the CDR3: TGTGCTAGTGGTTTGGGGGACAGGGGGCGGTACGAGCAGTACTTC. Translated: CASGLGDRGRYEQYF. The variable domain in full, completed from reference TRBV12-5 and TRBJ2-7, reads DARVTQTPRHKVTEMGQEVTMRCQPILGHNTVFWYRQTMMQGLELLAYFRNRAPLDDSGMPKDRFSAEMPDATLATLKIQPSEPRDSAVYFCASGLGDRGRYEQYFGPGTRLTVT.

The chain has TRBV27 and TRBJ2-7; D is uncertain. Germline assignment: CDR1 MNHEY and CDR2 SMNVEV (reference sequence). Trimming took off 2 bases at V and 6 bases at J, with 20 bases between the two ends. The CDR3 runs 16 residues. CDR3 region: CASSLTGVASPLEQYF. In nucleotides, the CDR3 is TGTGCCAGCAGTTTAACCGGAGTCGCGTCCCCCCTCGAGCAGTACTTC.

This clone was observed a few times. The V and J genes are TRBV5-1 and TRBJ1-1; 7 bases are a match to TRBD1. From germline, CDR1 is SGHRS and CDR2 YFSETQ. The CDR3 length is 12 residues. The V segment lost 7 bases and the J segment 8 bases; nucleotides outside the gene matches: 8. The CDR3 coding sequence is TGCGCCAGCTCTGGGGGGACAGAAGAAGCTTTCTTT. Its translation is CASSGGTEEAFF.

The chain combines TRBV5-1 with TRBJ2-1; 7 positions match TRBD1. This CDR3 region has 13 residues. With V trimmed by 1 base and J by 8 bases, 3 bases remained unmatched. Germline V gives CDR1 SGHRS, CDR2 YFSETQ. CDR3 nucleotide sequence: TGCGCCAGCAGCTTGAACAGGGGTTATGAGCAGTTCTTC. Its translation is CASSLNRGYEQFF.

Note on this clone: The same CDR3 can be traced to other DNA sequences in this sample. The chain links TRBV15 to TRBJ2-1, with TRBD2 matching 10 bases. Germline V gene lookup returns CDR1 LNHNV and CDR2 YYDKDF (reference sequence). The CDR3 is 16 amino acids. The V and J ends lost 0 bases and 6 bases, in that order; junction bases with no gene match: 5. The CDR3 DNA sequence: TGTGCCACCAGCAGAGATCGGGGGACTAGCGCCAATGAGCAGTTCTTC. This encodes CATSRDRGTSANEQFF.

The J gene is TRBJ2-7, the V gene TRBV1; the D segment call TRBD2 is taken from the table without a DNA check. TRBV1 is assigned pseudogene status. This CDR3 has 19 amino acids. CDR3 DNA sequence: TGCACCAGCAGCCAATGTAGGAGGGTAGCGGGATCCCTGATCTACGAGCAGTACTTC. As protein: CTSSQCRRVAGSLIYEQYF.

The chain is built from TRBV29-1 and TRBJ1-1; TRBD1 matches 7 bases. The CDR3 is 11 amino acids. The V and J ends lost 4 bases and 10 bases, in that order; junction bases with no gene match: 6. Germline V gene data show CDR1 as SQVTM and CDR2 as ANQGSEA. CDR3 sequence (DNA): TGCAGCGTTGGACTACAGGGGAGAGCTTTCTTT. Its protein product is CSVGLQGRAFF.

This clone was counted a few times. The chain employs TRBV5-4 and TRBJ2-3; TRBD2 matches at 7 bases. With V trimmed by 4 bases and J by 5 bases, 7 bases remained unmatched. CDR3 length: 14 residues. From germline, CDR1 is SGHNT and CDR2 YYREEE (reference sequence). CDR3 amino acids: CASSPVGGIDTQYF. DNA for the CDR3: TGTGCCAGCAGCCCGGTGGGGGGGATAGATACGCAGTATTTT.

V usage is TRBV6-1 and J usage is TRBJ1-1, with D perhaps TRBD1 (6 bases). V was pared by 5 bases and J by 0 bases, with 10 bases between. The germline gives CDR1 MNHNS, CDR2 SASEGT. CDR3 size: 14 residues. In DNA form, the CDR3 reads TGTGCCAGCAGTCTCGACAGGTTGAACACTGAAGCTTTCTTT. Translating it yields CASSLDRLNTEAFF.

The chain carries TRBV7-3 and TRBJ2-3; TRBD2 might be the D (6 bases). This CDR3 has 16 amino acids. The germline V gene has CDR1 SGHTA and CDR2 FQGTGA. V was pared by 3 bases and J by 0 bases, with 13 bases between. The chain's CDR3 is CASSFESGPSTDTQYF. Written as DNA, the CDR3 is TGTGCCAGCAGCTTCGAAAGCGGGCCTAGCACAGATACGCAGTATTTT.

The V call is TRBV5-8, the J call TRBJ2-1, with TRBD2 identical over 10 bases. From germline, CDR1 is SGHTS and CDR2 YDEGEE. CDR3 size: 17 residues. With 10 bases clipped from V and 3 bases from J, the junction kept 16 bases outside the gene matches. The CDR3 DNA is TGTGCCGGCACCCCCGGGCCTAGCGGGGGCCACTACAATGAGCAGTTCTTC. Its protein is CAGTPGPSGGHYNEQFF.